One sample yielded the 29 T cell receptor beta chains listed below, sequenced in a study of T-cell reconstitution after alpha-beta-depleted transplantation in children. Unique molecular identifiers were used in preparing the TCRbeta library. TCRdb reanalysed the PCR reads using MiXCR and keeps one entry per CDR3 protein. Here the sample spans about 590,000 distinct CDR3 sequences, approximately 12% being singletons. The source was PBMCs, mostly from graft donor cells, collected 360 days after TCRalphabeta/CD19-depleted stem cell transplant. Every receptor here comes from a male patient between 5 and 17 years old who had a stem cell transplant for acute myeloid leukemia, so the T cells may come from the graft donor.

This clonotype was detected many times. The CDR3 nucleotides read TGTGCCAGCAGGCGATGGGTAGGGACCGAGACCCAGTACTTC. This encodes CASRRWVGTETQYF. The chain uses TRBV27 and TRBJ2-5; D assignment may be TRBD1 or TRBD2 (5 bases each). Germline lookup yields CDR1 MNHEY and CDR2 SMNVEV (reference sequence). V lost 6 bases, J lost 5 bases, and 16 bases lay in between. The CDR3 length is 14 residues.

This clonotype was detected a few times. V and J are TRBV28 and TRBJ2-7; 10 nucleotides align to TRBD1. The V segment lost 8 bases and the J segment 7 bases; nucleotides outside the gene matches: 8. CDR3 length: 13 amino acids. Germline V gene lookup returns CDR1 MDHEN and CDR2 SYDVKM. CDR3: CASLKGQGLEQYF. The CDR3 nucleotides read TGTGCCAGCCTAAAGGGACAGGGGTTGGAGCAGTACTTC.

This clonotype has at least ten counts. The chain couples TRBV20-1 to TRBJ1-4, with unresolved D. V was shortened by 6 bases and J by 5 bases, with 7 bases between the two germline ends. This CDR3 contains 11 residues. Germline V lookup: CDR1 DFQATT, CDR2 SNEGSKA (reference sequence). CDR3 bases: TGCAGTGCGACCCGAAATGAAAAACTGTTTTTT. Its protein is CSATRNEKLFF.

The genes are TRBV12-3 or TRBV12-4 and TRBJ2-7, with TRBD2 as a possible D gene (5 bases). The germline V and J ends were trimmed by 3 bases and 7 bases, with 19 bases remaining between them. This CDR3 contains 15 residues. The CDR3 sequence is CASSFNWRAGLEQYF. CDR3 in DNA: TGTGCCAGCAGTTTTAACTGGCGGGCCGGGTTGGAGCAGTACTTC.

This chain joins TRBV7-2 and TRBJ2-1, with 9 bases that match TRBD1. The CDR3 consists of 13 residues. V was pared by 3 bases and J by 16 bases, with 10 bases of the junction left unmatched. Germline loops: CDR1 SGHTA, CDR2 FQGNSA. Here the CDR3 reads CASSFDLDRGKFF. As DNA, the CDR3 is TGTGCCAGCAGCTTCGACTTGGACAGGGGAAAATTCTTC.

The sample holds a few counts of this clonotype. The rearrangement uses TRBV5-1 and TRBJ2-4, with 11 nucleotides matching TRBD1. The CDR3 runs to 16 residues. V gave up 4 bases and J gave up 7 bases; unmatched junction bases: 10. Germline CDR1 reads SGHRS; CDR2 reads YFSETQ. The CDR3 region is CASSGPDRGRENIQYF. In DNA form, the CDR3 reads TGCGCCAGCAGCGGGCCGGACAGGGGGCGTGAGAACATTCAGTACTTC.

The chain carries TRBV7-8 and TRBJ2-5; D perhaps matches TRBD1 (6 bases). The V gene lost 5 bases and the J gene lost 0 bases, with 19 bases spanning the gap. The CDR3 has 17 residues. Germline assignment: CDR1 SGHVS and CDR2 FQNEAQ. In DNA, the CDR3 is TGTGCCAGCAGCCCCCGGGACACCACCCGGTACCAAGAGACCCAGTACTTC. Translation: CASSPRDTTRYQETQYF.

In its sample, this clonotype was seen a few times. DNA of the CDR3: TGTGCCAGCAGCTTAGGAGTCGCTAGCGGGGTACGCACAGATACGCAGTATTTT. It yields the protein CASSLGVASGVRTDTQYF. This chain joins TRBV11-2 and TRBJ2-3; TRBD2 agrees at 9 bases. The ends lost 1 base at V and 1 base at J; junction bases unmatched: 9. From germline, CDR1 is SGHAT and CDR2 FQNNGV. This CDR3 contains 18 residues.

V and J are TRBV30 and TRBJ1-1; D is uncertain. This CDR3 region has 15 residues. Trimming shortened V by 2 bases and J by 1 base, and 14 bases separated the two germline ends. CDR1 is GTSNPN, CDR2 SVGIG, per germline (reference sequence). CDR3 bases: TGTGCCTGGAGTAGGATGGGGATTCCGAACACTGAAGCTTTCTTT. Translated, it gives CAWSRMGIPNTEAFF.

This chain links TRBV4-2 with TRBJ2-1; TRBD2 aligns across 14 bases. From germline, CDR1 is LGHNA and CDR2 YNFKEQ. The CDR3 extends over 17 amino acids. Trimming at V came to 1 base and at J to 7 bases, leaving 6 bases not matched to a gene. CDR3 in amino acids: CASSQALTSGRGNEQFF. The CDR3 DNA is TGTGCCAGCAGCCAAGCCCTGACTAGCGGGAGGGGGAATGAGCAGTTCTTC.

This clonotype was seen only a few times. J is TRBJ2-1 and V is TRBV6-2 or TRBV6-3; TRBD2 matches 10 bases. Looked up from germline, CDR1 is MNHEY and CDR2 is SVGEGT. The junction had 9 bases not matched to a gene; V was cut back by 6 bases and J by 10 bases. There are 14 residues in the CDR3. The CDR3 spells CASSGLAVIREQFF. The CDR3 DNA reads as TGTGCCAGCAGCGGACTAGCGGTCATTCGGGAGCAGTTCTTC.

In its sample, this clonotype was seen many times. The gene calls are TRBV28 and TRBJ2-3; perhaps TRBD1 as D (5 bases). The ends were cut back, 3 bases at V and 0 bases at J, with 10 bases in the middle. The CDR3 consists of 15 residues. Germline assignment: CDR1 MDHEN and CDR2 SYDVKM. This CDR3 reads CASSFDRHSTDTQYF. Here the CDR3 DNA reads TGTGCCAGCAGTTTTGACAGACATAGCACAGATACGCAGTATTTT.

The rearrangement uses TRBV11-2 and TRBJ2-1; 9 nucleotides line up with TRBD2. Per the germline V gene, CDR1 is SGHAT and CDR2 is FQNNGV. V lost 3 bases to trimming and J lost 7 bases; unmatched junction nucleotides: 16. CDR3 size: 18 residues. The CDR3 is CASSFLAPTLAGSNEQFF. In DNA, the CDR3 is TGTGCCAGCAGCTTCCTCGCCCCGACCCTAGCGGGAAGTAATGAGCAGTTCTTC.

This clonotype was recorded many times. The rearrangement uses TRBV7-9 and TRBJ2-2; TRBD2 matches at 7 bases. CDR1 and CDR2 from the germline V gene are SEHNR and FQNEAQ (reference sequence). CDR3 length: 16 amino acids. Losses at the gene ends were 1 base for V and 4 bases for J; bases not matched to a gene: 6. As DNA, the CDR3 is TGTGCCAGCAGCTTAGTACGCGGGAGTGCCACCGGGGAGCTGTTTTTT. It codes for CASSLVRGSATGELFF.

V gene TRBV24-1 combines with J gene TRBJ2-5, with 10 bases matching TRBD2. From germline, CDR1 is KGHDR and CDR2 SFDVKD. After removal of 5 bases from V and 5 bases from J, the junction contained 10 bases not matched to a gene. The CDR3 sequence is 16 residues long. CDR3 sequence (DNA): TGTGCCACCAGTGGCGGACGGACTAGCGGCCCCGAGACCCAGTACTTC. Amino acids: CATSGGRTSGPETQYF.

The V gene is TRBV6-2 or TRBV6-3, the J gene TRBJ1-1, with 8 bases matching TRBD1. With 2 bases clipped from V and 1 base from J, the junction kept 3 bases outside the gene matches. CDR1 MNHEY and CDR2 SVGEGT come from the germline V gene. The CDR3 loop spans 15 amino acids. Here the CDR3 DNA reads TGTGCCAGCAGTTACACAGGGGGATCGAACACTGAAGCTTTCTTT. Its protein product is CASSYTGGSNTEAFF.

This clonotype was seen at least ten times. The V and J genes are TRBV4-3 and TRBJ2-3; 9 nucleotides align to TRBD1. The CDR3 contains 17 residues. Trimming took 3 bases from V and 6 from J; bases not matched to a gene: 13. Germline lookup yields CDR1 LGHNA and CDR2 YSLEER. CDR3 DNA: TGCGCCAGCAGCCACGCTACCCGACAGGGGGTACAGGATACGCAGTATTTT. It codes for CASSHATRQGVQDTQYF.

The CDR3 loop is CASSDSSGRALEQYF. CDR3 sequence (DNA): TGTGCCAGCAGTGACTCTAGCGGGAGGGCCCTCGAGCAGTACTTC. The rearrangement links TRBV6-4 to TRBJ2-7, with 11 bases identical to TRBD2. Germline CDR1 reads MRHNA; CDR2 reads SNTAGT. The CDR3 is 15 amino acids. V was pared by 0 bases and J by 6 bases, with 4 bases of the junction left unmatched.

A word on this clonotype: Being one base from a much bigger clone, this may be a read error. Here the CDR3 omits its conserved ending phenylalanine or tryptophan, so a read error is the likely source. This sequence joins TRBV7-2 and TRBJ2-5; no definite D call. CDR3 length: 14 residues. Germline V gene lookup returns CDR1 SGHTA and CDR2 FQGNSA. The V and J ends lost 0 bases and 0 bases respectively, with 5 bases between them. The CDR3 sequence is CASSLAHYQETQYY. The CDR3 nucleotides are TGTGCCAGCAGCTTAGCGCACTACCAAGAGACCCAGTACTAC.

This clonotype was counted ten times or more. The chain has TRBV20-1 and TRBJ2-2; TRBD1 agrees at 8 bases. Germline lookup yields CDR1 DFQATT and CDR2 SNEGSKA (reference sequence). The CDR3 loop spans 16 amino acids. After removal of 1 base from V and 4 bases from J, the junction contained 8 bases not matched to a gene. The CDR3: CSARGWTGTGTGELFF. CDR3 coding DNA: TGCAGTGCTAGAGGGTGGACAGGGACGGGCACCGGGGAGCTGTTTTTT.

This clonotype was observed a few times. This chain connects TRBV28 to TRBJ2-5; possibly TRBD2 for D (6 bases). In germline, CDR1 is MDHEN, CDR2 SYDVKM. V was pared by 6 bases and J by 1 base, with 15 bases between. This CDR3 has 15 residues. For the CDR3, the DNA is TGTGCCAGCAGGTTCGGCGGGAATACCCAAGAGACCCAGTACTTC. It specifies CASRFGGNTQETQYF. Using reference TRBV28 and TRBJ2-5 for the parts outside the CDR3, the full variable domain is DVKVTQSSRYLVKRTGEKVFLECVQDMDHENMFWYRQDPGLGLRLIYFSYDVKMKEKGDIPEGYSVSREKKERFSLILESASTNQTSMYLCASRFGGNTQETQYFGPGTRLLVL.

V usage is TRBV5-5 and J usage is TRBJ1-1, with no clear D. The CDR3 is 13 residues long. Germline lookup yields CDR1 SGHKS and CDR2 YYEKEE (reference sequence). V was trimmed by 2 bases and J by 8 bases, leaving 13 bases between them. The CDR3 is CASSFFRGTEAFF. CDR3 nucleotide sequence: TGTGCCAGCAGCTTTTTTAGAGGTACCGAAGCTTTCTTT.

This chain joins TRBV20-1 and TRBJ1-3; D gene ambiguous. The CDR3 covers 12 residues. The germline V gene has CDR1 DFQATT and CDR2 SNEGSKA (reference sequence). Between the trimmed V and J ends, which lost 5 bases and 7 bases, there was a span of 12 bases. The CDR3 nucleotides are TGCAGTGCTCCCGGGGTGCGGAACACCATATATTTT. It specifies CSAPGVRNTIYF.

In this sample, this clonotype turned up many times. V usage is TRBV20-1 and J usage is TRBJ2-5; no clear D. In germline, CDR1 is DFQATT, CDR2 SNEGSKA (reference sequence). This CDR3 comprises 11 residues. Trimming stripped 3 bases from V and 6 bases from J, with 8 bases between. This CDR3 is CSASTPQTQYF. The DNA for the CDR3 is TGCAGTGCTAGCACACCACAGACCCAGTACTTC.

This chain links TRBV27 with TRBJ2-7, with 8 bases lining up with TRBD2. J was trimmed by 0 bases and V by 2 bases; bases with no gene match: 6. CDR3 size: 16 residues. Per the germline V gene, CDR1 is MNHEY and CDR2 is SMNVEV (reference sequence). Here the CDR3 DNA reads TGTGCCAGCAGTTTACTCTCCGGGAGGGCCTCCTACGAGCAGTACTTC. Translation gives CASSLLSGRASYEQYF.

This clonotype was detected many times. The J gene is TRBJ2-1, the V gene TRBV12-3 or TRBV12-4; 12 bases map to TRBD2. V was pared by 3 bases and J by 6 bases, with 3 bases of the junction left unmatched. This CDR3 region has 15 residues. The CDR3 sequence is CASSFPSGRGNEQFF. CDR3 in DNA: TGTGCCAGCAGTTTCCCTAGCGGGAGGGGCAATGAGCAGTTCTTC.

The chain is built from TRBV28 and TRBJ2-5; weak D call: TRBD1 (5 bases). CDR3 length: 15 residues. V was cut by 3 bases and J by 4 bases, with 15 bases left in between. Germline values: CDR1 MDHEN, CDR2 SYDVKM. CDR3 residues: CASSFRQLRGETQYF. The CDR3 DNA sequence: TGTGCCAGCAGTTTTCGACAGCTTCGTGGAGAGACCCAGTACTTC. Supplemented by reference TRBV28 and TRBJ2-5, the full variable domain reads DVKVTQSSRYLVKRTGEKVFLECVQDMDHENMFWYRQDPGLGLRLIYFSYDVKMKEKGDIPEGYSVSREKKERFSLILESASTNQTSMYLCASSFRQLRGETQYFGPGTRLLVL.

The rearrangement links TRBV7-2 to TRBJ1-2, with TRBD1 as a possible D gene (5 bases). This CDR3 is built from 14 residues. Germline loops: CDR1 SGHTA, CDR2 FQGNSA. V dropped 7 bases and J dropped 1 base, with 13 bases sitting between them. The CDR3 coding sequence is TGTGCCAGCACCATATGGGGCAATAACTATGGCTACACCTTC. Amino acid sequence: CASTIWGNNYGYTF.

The chain links TRBV7-2 to TRBJ2-1; 11 nucleotides line up with TRBD2. Trimming took 4 bases from V and 7 from J; bases not matched to a gene: 12. This CDR3 has 17 amino acids. Germline V gene sequence: CDR1 SGHTA, CDR2 FQGNSA. The CDR3 sequence: CASSWNSGRGSRNEQFF. Here the CDR3 DNA reads TGTGCCAGCAGCTGGAATAGCGGGAGGGGATCGAGGAATGAGCAGTTCTTC.